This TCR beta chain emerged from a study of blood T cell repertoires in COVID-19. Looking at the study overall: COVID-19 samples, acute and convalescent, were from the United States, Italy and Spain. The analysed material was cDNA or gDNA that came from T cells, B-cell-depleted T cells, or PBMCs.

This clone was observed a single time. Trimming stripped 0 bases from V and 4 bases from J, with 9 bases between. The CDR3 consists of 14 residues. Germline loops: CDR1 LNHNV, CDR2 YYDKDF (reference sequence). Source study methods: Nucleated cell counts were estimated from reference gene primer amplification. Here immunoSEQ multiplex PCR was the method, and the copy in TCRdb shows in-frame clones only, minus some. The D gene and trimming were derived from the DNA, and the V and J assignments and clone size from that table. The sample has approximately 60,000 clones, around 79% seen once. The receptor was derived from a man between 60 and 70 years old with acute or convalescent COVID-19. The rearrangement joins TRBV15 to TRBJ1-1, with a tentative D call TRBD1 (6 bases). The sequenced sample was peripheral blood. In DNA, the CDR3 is TGTGCCACCAGCAGAGATCAGGGGCTCACTGAAGCTTTCTTT. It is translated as CATSRDQGLTEAFF.